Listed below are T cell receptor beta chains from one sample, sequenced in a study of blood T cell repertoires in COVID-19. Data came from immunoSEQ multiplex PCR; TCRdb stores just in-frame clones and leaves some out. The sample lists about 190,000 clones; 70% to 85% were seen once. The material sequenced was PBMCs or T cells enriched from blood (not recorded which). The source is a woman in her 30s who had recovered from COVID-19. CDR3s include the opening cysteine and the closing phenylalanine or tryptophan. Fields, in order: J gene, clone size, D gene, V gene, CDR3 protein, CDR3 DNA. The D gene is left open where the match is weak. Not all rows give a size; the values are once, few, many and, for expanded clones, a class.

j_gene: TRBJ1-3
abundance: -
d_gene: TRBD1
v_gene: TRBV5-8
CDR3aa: CASSLWPGQGGNTIYF
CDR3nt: TGTGCCAGCAGCTTGTGGCCGGGACAGGGGGGAAACACCATATATTTT

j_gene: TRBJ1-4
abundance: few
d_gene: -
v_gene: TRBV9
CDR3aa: CASSVDTGLTSIVNEKLFF
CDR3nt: TGTGCCAGCAGCGTAGATACAGGGCTTACTTCGATTGTTAATGAAAAACTGTTTTTT

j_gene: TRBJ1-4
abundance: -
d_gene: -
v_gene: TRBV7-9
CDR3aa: CASSLVRGAEEKLFF
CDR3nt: TGTGCCAGCAGCTTAGTGCGGGGGGCGGAGGAAAAACTGTTTTTT

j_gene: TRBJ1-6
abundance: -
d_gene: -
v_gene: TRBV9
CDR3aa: CASSVEGLQGYNSPLHF
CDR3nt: TGTGCCAGCAGCGTAGAGGGTCTGCAGGGGTATAATTCACCCCTCCACTTT

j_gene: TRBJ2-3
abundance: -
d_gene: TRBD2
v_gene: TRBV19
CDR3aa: CASRNSGALTDTQYF
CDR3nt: TGTGCCAGTAGAAACAGCGGGGCGCTCACAGATACGCAGTATTTT

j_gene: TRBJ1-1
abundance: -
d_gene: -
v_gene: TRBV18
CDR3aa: CASSPRPRGTEAFF
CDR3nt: TGTGCCAGCTCACCTCGGCCCAGGGGCACTGAAGCTTTCTTT

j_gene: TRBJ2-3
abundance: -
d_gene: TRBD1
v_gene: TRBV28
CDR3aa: CASRGETGQGTDTQYF
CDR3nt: TGTGCCAGCAGGGGGGAGACAGGACAGGGAACAGATACGCAGTATTTT

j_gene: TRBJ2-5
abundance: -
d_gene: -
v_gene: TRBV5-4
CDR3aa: CASSFPGQGLRAQYF
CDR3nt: TGTGCCAGCAGCTTCCCAGGCCAAGGCTTGAGGGCCCAGTACTTC

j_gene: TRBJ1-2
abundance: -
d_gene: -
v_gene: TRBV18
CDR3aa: CASSPTDIDYGYTF
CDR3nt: TGTGCCAGCTCACCTACGGACATAGACTATGGCTACACCTTC

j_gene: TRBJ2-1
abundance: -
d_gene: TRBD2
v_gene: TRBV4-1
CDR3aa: CASSGQASGRGNEQFF
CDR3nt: TGCGCCAGCAGCGGCCAAGCTAGCGGGAGGGGCAATGAGCAGTTCTTC

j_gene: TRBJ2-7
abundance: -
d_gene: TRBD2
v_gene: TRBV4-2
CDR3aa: CASSYNSGSGNEQYF
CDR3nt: TGTGCCAGCAGCTACAATAGCGGGAGTGGCAACGAGCAGTACTTC

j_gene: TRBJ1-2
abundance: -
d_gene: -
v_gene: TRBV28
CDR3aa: CASSRRVGAYGYTF
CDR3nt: TGTGCCAGCAGTCGTCGGGTGGGTGCCTATGGCTACACCTTC

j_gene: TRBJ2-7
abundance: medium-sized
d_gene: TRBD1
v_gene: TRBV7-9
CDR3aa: CASSSTRTGLSEQYF
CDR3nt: TGTGCCAGCAGCTCCACGCGGACAGGTCTCAGCGAGCAGTACTTC

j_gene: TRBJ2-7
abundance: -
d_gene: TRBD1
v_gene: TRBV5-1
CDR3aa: CASSLSGQGYEQYF
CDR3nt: TGCGCCAGCAGCTTATCTGGACAGGGCTACGAGCAGTACTTC

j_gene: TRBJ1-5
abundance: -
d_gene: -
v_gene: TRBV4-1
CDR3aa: CASSQLLLDQPQHF
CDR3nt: TGCGCCAGCAGCCAACTACTCTTAGATCAGCCCCAGCATTTT

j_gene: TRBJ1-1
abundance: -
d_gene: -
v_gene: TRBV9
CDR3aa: CASSAGNTEAFF
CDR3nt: TGTGCCAGCAGCGCGGGGAACACTGAAGCTTTCTTT

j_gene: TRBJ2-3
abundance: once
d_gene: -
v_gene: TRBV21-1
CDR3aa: CASMPSGGGFDTQYF
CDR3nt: TGTGCCAGCATGCCAAGCGGGGGAGGGTTTGATACGCAGTATTTT

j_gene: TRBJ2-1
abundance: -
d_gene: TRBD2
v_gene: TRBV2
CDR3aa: CASSETSGSSYNEQFF
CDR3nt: TGTGCCAGCAGTGAGACTAGCGGGAGCTCCTACAATGAGCAGTTCTTC

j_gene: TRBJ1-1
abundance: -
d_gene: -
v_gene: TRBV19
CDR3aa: CASIPTANTEAFF
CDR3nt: TGTGCCAGTATCCCGACAGCGAACACTGAAGCTTTCTTT

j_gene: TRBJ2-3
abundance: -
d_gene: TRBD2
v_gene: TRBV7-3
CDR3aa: CASGTSGSLDTQYF
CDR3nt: TGTGCCAGCGGGACTAGCGGGAGCTTAGATACGCAGTATTTT

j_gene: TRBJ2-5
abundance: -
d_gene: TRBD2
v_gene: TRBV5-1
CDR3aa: CASSYRAGQETQYF
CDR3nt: TGCGCCAGCAGTTACCGAGCGGGGCAAGAGACCCAGTACTTC

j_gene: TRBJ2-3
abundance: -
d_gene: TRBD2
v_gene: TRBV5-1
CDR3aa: CASSPTGLGTSDTQYF
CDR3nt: TGCGCCAGCAGCCCGACGGGACTAGGGACCTCAGATACGCAGTATTTT

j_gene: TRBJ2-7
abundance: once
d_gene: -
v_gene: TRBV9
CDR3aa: CASSAHSVAATSYEQYF
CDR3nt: TGTGCCAGCAGCGCCCACTCGGTGGCGGCTACCTCCTACGAGCAGTACTTC